Listed here is a single T cell receptor (beta chain). V shed 6 bases, J shed 8 bases, and the junction held 9 bases outside the gene matches. CDR1 is MNHEY and CDR2 is SMNVEV in the germline V gene (reference sequence). The CDR3 contains 16 residues. This record comes from a study of shared clonotypes between healthy human individuals. There were no recent acute infections or vaccinations among the donors, who were healthy HIV-negative adults. TCRdb keeps only in-frame clones here, not all; method: immunoSEQ multiplex PCR. The sample lists over 1.5 million clones, 98% seen once, with 0.4% to 0.45% in the top ten.

The V gene is TRBV27, the J gene TRBJ2-1; 14 nucleotides align to TRBD2. The clonotype originates from a man younger than 45 in good health. Input material: naive CD4+ T cells sorted from blood. Sample subset: CD45RA+ positively selected. The CDR3 sequence is CASRGLAGGSVHEQFF. The CDR3 nucleotides are TGTGCCAGCAGAGGACTAGCGGGAGGAAGTGTCCATGAGCAGTTCTTC.